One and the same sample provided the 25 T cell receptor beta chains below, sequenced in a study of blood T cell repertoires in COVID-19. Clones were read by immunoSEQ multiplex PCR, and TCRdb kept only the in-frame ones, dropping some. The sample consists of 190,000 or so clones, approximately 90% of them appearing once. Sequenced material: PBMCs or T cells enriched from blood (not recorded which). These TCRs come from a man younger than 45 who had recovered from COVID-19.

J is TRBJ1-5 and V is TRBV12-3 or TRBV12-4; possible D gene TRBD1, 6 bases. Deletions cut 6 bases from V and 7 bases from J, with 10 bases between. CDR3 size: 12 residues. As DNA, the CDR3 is TGTGCCAGCAGCAGGGGTTTGCAGCCCCAGCATTTT. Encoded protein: CASSRGLQPQHF.

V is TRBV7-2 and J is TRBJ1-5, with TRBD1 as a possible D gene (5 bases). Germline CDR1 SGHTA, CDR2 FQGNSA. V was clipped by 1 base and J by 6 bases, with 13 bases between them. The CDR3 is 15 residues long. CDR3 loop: CASSLDAGQGQPQHF. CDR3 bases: TGTGCCAGCAGCTTAGACGCAGGGCAGGGTCAGCCCCAGCATTTT. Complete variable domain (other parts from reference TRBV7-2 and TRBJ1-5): GAGVSQSPSNKVTEKGKDVELRCDPISGHTALYWYRQSLGQGLEFLIYFQGNSAPDKSGLPSDRFSAERTGGSVSTLTIQRTQQEDSAVYLCASSLDAGQGQPQHFGDGTRLSIL.

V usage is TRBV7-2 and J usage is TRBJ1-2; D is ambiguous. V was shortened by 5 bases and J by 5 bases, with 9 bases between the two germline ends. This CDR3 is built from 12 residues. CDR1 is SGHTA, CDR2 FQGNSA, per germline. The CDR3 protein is CASSIVSYGYTF. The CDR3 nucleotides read TGTGCCAGCAGCATTGTCTCGTATGGCTACACCTTC.

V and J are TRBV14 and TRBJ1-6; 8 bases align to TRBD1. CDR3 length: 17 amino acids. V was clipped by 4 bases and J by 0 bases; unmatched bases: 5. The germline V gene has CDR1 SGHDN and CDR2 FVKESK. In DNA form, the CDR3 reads TGTGCCAGCAGCCCGACAACAGGGGGCTCCTATAATTCACCCCTCCACTTT. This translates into CASSPTTGGSYNSPLHF.

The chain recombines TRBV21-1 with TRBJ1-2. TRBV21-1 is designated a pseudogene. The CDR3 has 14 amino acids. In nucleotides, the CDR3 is TGTGCCAGCACCGAGAGGGTTCTAAGGGAAGGCTACACCTTC. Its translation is CASTERVLREGYTF.

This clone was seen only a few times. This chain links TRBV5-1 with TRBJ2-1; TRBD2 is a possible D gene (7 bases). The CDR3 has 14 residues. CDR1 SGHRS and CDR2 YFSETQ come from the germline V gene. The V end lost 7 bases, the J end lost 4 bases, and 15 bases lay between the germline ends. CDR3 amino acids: CASRQGGGYNEQFF. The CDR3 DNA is TGCGCCAGCCGCCAGGGAGGGGGGTACAATGAGCAGTTCTTC.

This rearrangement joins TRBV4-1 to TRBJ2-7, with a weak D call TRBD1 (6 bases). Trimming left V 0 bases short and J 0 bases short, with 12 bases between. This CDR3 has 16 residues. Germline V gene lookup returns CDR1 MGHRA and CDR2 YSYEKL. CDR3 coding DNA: TGCGCCAGCAGCCAAGATGGGGACAAGAGCTCCTACGAGCAGTACTTC. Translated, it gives CASSQDGDKSSYEQYF.

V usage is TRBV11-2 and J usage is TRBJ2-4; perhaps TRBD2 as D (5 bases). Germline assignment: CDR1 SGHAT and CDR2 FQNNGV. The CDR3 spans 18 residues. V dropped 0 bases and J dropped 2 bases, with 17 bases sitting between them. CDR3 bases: TGTGCCAGCAGCTTAGAGTCTTGGGAGTCCTTCCCCAAAAACATTCAGTACTTC. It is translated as CASSLESWESFPKNIQYF.

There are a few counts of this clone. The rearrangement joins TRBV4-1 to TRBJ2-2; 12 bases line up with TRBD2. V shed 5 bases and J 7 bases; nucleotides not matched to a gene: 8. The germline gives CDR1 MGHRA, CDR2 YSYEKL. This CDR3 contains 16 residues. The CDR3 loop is CASSRRLAGDLGELFF. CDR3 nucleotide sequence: TGCGCCAGCAGCAGGCGACTAGCGGGAGATCTCGGGGAGCTGTTTTTT.

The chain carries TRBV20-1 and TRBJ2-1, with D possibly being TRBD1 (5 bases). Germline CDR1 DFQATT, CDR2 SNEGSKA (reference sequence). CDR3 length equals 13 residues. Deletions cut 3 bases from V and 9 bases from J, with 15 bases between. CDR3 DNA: TGCAGTGCTAGTCGCGACGCAAGGGGTGAGCAGTTCTTC. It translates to CSASRDARGEQFF.

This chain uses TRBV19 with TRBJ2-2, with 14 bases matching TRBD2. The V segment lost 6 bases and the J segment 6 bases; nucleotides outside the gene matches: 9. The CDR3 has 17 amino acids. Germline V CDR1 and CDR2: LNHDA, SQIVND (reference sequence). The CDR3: CASRGTSGGPRAGELFF. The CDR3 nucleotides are TGTGCCAGTAGAGGGACTAGCGGGGGCCCCCGGGCCGGGGAGCTGTTTTTT.

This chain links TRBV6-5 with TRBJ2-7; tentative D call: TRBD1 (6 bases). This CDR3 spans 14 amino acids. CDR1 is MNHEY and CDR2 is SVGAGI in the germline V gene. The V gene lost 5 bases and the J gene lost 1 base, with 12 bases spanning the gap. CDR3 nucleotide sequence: TGTGCCAGCAGTCCCAGGACAGAATCCTACGAGCAGTACTTC. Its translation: CASSPRTESYEQYF.

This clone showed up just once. CDR3 bases: TGTGCCAGCAGTTTAGTCAGGTATCAGCCCCAGCATTTT. Its translation is CASSLVRYQPQHF. The chain links TRBV12-3 or TRBV12-4 to TRBJ1-5; D gene ambiguous. V was shortened by 1 base and J by 5 bases, with 6 bases between the two germline ends. This CDR3 spans 13 amino acids.

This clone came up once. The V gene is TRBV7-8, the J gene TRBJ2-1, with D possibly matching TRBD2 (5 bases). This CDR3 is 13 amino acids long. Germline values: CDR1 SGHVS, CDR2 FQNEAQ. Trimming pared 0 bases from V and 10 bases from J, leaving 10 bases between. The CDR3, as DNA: TGTGCCAGCAGCTTAGCGCGAGGCGGGGAGCAGTTCTTC. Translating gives CASSLARGGEQFF.

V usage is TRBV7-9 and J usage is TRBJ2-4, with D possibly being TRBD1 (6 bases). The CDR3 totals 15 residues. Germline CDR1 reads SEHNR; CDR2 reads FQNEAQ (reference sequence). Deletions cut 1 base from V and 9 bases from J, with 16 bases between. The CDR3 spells CASSLVLQGQGIQYF. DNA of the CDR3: TGTGCCAGCAGCTTAGTTTTGCAGGGGCAGGGCATTCAGTACTTC.

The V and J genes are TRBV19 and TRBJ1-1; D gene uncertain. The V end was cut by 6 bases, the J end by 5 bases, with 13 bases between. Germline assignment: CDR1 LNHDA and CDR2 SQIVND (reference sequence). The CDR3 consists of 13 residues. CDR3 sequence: CASRWSPGTEAFF. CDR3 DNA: TGTGCCAGTAGATGGTCTCCCGGGACTGAAGCTTTCTTT.

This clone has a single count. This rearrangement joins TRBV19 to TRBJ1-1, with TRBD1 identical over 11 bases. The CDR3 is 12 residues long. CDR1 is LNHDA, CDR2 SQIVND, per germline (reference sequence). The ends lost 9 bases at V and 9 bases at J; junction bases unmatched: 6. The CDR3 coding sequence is TGTGCCAGCAGGACAGGGGGCTTGCAAGCTTTCTTT. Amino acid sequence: CASRTGGLQAFF.

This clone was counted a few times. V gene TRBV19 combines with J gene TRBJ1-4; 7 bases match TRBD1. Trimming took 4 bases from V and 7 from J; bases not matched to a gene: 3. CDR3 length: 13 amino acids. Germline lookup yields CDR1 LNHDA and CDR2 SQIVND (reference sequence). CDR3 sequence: CASSTDRTEKLFF. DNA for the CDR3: TGTGCCAGTAGTACGGACAGGACTGAAAAACTGTTTTTT.

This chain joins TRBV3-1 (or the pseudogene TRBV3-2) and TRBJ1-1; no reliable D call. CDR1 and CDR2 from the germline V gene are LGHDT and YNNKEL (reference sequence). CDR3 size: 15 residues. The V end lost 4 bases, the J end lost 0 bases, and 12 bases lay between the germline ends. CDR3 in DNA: TGTGCCAGCAGCCCGCTCATATACATGAACACTGAAGCTTTCTTT. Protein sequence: CASSPLIYMNTEAFF.

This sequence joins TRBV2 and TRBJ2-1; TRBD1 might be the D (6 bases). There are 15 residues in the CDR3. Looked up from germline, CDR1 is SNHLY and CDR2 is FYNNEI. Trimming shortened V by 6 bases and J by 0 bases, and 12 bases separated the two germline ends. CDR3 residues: CASRRGQSSYNEQFF. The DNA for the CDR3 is TGTGCCAGCAGGCGTGGACAGTCCTCCTACAATGAGCAGTTCTTC.

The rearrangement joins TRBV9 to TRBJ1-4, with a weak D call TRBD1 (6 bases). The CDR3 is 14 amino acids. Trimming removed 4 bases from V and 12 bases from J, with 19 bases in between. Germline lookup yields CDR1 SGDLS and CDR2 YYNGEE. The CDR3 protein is CASSQGQGISQLFF. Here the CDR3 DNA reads TGTGCCAGCAGCCAGGGGCAGGGGATAAGTCAACTGTTTTTT.

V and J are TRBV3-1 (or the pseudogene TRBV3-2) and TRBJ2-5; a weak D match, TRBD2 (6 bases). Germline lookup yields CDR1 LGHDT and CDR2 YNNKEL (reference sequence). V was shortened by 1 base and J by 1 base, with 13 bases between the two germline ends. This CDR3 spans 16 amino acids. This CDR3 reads CASSQGWGVSQETQYF. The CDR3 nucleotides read TGTGCCAGCAGCCAAGGCTGGGGGGTAAGCCAAGAGACCCAGTACTTC.

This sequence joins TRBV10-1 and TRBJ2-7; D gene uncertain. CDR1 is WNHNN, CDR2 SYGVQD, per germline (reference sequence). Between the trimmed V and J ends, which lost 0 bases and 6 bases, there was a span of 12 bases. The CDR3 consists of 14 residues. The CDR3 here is CASSESQESGEQYF. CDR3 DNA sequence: TGCGCCAGCAGTGAGTCTCAGGAATCCGGCGAGCAGTACTTC.

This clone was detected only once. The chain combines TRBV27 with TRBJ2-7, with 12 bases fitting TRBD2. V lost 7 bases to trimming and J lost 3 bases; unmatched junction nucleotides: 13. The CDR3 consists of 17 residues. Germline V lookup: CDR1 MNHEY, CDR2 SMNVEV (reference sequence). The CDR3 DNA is TGTGCCAGCATTAAACTAGCGGGAGGTAAACTAAACTACGAGCAGTACTTC. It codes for CASIKLAGGKLNYEQYF.

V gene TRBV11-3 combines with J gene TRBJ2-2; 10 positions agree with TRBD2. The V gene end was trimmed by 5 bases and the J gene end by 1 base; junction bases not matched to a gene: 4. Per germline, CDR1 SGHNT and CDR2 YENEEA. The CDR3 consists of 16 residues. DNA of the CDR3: TGTGCCAGCAGCAGAATAGCGGGAGGGAACACCGGGGAGCTGTTTTTT. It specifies CASSRIAGGNTGELFF.